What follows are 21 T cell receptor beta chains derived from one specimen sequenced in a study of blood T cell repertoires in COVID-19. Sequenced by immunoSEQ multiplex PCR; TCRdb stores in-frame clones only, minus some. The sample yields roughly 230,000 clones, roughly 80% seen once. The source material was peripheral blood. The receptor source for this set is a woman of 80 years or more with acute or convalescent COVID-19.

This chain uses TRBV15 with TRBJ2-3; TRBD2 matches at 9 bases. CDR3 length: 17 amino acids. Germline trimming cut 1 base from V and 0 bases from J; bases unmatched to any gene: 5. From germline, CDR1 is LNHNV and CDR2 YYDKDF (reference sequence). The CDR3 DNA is TGTGCCACCAGCAGAGGGGAGACTAGCGGTAGCACAGATACGCAGTATTTT. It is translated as CATSRGETSGSTDTQYF.

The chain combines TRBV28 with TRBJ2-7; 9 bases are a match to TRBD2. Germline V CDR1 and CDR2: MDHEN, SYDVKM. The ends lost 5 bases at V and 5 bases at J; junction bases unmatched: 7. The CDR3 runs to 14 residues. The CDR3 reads CASSPSGRTNEQYF. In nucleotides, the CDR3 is TGTGCCAGCAGTCCCAGCGGGAGGACGAACGAGCAGTACTTC.

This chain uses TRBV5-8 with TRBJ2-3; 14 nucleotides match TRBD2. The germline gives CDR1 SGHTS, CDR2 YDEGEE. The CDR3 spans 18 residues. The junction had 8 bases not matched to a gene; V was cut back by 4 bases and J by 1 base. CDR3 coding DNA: TGTGCCAGCAGCCTTGGGACTAGCGGGGGATCGGGCACAGATACGCAGTATTTT. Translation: CASSLGTSGGSGTDTQYF.

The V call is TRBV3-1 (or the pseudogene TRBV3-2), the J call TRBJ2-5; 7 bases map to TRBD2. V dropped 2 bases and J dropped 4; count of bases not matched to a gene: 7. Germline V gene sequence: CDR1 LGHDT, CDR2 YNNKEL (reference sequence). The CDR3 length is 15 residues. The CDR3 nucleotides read TGTGCCAGCAGCCAATTACGGCGGGGGTCAGAGACCCAGTACTTC. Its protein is CASSQLRRGSETQYF.

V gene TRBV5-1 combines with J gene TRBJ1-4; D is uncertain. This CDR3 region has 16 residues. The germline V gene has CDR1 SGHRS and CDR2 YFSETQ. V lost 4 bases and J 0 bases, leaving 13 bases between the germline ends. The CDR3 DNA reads TGCGCCAGCAGCCCTTCGGTAGGAGCAACTAATGAAAAACTGTTTTTT. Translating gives CASSPSVGATNEKLFF.

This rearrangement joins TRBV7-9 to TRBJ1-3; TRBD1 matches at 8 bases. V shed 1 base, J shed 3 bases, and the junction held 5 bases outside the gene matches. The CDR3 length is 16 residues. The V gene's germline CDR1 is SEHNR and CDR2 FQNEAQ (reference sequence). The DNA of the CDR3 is TGTGCCAGCAGCTTAGAGGCAGGGGGCTTTGGAAACACCATATATTTT. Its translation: CASSLEAGGFGNTIYF.

CDR3 DNA: TGCAGCGTGCCCGGGACAGAGAACACAGATACGCAGTATTTT. This translates into CSVPGTENTDTQYF. This chain connects TRBV29-1 to TRBJ2-3; 7 bases fit TRBD1. V gave up 6 bases and J gave up 2 bases; unmatched junction bases: 8. CDR1 is SQVTM and CDR2 is ANQGSEA in the germline V gene. This CDR3 is built from 14 residues.

CDR3 amino acids: CASTPEGRGREQYF. The CDR3 nucleotides read TGTGCCAGCACACCGGAGGGACGGGGACGCGAGCAGTACTTC. V and J are TRBV6-5 and TRBJ2-7, with D possibly being TRBD2 (6 bases). Germline loops: CDR1 MNHEY, CDR2 SVGAGI. The CDR3 extends over 14 amino acids. Trimming shortened V by 7 bases and J by 6 bases, and 19 bases separated the two germline ends.

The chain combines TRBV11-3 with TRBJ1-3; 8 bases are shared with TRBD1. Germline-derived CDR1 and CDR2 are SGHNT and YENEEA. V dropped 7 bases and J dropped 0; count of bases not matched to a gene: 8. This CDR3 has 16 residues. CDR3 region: CASNGGTGTSGNTIYF. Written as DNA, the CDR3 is TGTGCCAGCAACGGTGGGACAGGTACCTCTGGAAACACCATATATTTT.

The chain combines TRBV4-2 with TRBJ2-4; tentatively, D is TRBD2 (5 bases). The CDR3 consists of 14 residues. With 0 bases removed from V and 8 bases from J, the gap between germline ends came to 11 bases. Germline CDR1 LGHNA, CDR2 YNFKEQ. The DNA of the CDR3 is TGTGCCAGCAGCCAAGATCCAGCGGCGGACATTCAGTACTTC. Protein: CASSQDPAADIQYF.

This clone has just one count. The DNA of the CDR3 is TGCGCCAGCAGAGCCGGGAGTGAAGCTTTCTTT. Encoded protein: CASRAGSEAFF. The chain has TRBV5-1 and TRBJ1-1; no firm D call. V was clipped by 5 bases and J by 7 bases, with 9 bases between them. The CDR3 spans 11 residues. The germline V gene encodes CDR1 SGHRS and CDR2 YFSETQ.

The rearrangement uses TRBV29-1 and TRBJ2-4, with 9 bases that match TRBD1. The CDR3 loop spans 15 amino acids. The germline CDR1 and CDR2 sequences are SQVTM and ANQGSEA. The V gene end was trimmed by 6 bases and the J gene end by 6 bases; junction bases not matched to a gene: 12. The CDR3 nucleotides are TGCAGCGTATCTCCTCCGGGACAGGGCGTAAACATTCAGTACTTC. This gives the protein CSVSPPGQGVNIQYF.

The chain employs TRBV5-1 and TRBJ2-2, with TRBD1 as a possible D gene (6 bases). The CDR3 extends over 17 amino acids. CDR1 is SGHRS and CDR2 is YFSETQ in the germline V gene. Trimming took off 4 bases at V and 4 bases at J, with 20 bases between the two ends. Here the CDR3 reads CASSQVGGLRGTGELFF. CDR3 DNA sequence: TGCGCCAGCAGCCAAGTGGGCGGTCTCAGGGGCACCGGGGAGCTGTTTTTT.

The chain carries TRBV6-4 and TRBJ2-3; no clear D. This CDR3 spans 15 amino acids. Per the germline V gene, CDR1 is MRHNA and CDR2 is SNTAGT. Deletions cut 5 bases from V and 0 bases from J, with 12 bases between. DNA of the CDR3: TGTGCCAGCAGTTTGGAGCAAGACAGCACAGATACGCAGTATTTT. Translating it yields CASSLEQDSTDTQYF.

In nucleotides, the CDR3 is TGTGCCAGCAGCCAAGATACGACTAGCGGGGGTAATGAGCAGTTCTTC. This gives the protein CASSQDTTSGGNEQFF. V gene TRBV3-1 (or the pseudogene TRBV3-2) combines with J gene TRBJ2-1; 12 bases match TRBD2. CDR3 size: 16 residues. Germline-derived CDR1 and CDR2 are LGHDT and YNNKEL (reference sequence). Trimming at V came to 0 bases and at J to 7 bases, leaving 4 bases not matched to a gene.

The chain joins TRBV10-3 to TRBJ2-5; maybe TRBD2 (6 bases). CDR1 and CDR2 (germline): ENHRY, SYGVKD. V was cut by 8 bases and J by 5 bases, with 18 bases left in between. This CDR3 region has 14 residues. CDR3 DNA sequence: TGTGCCATCGGAGGGCCTCGGACCAAGGAGACCCAGTACTTC. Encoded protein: CAIGGPRTKETQYF.

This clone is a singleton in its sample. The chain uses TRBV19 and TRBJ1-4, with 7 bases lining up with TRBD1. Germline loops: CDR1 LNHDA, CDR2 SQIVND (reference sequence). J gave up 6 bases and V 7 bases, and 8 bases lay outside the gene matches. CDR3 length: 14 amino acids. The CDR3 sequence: CASTEGQVYEKLFF. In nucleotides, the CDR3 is TGTGCCAGTACCGAAGGACAGGTTTATGAAAAACTGTTTTTT. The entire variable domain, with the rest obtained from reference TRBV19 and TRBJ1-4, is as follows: DGGITQSPKYLFRKEGQNVTLSCEQNLNHDAMYWYRQDPGQGLRLIYYSQIVNDFQKGDIAEGYSVSREKKESFPLTVTSAQKNPTAFYLCASTEGQVYEKLFFGSGTQLSVL.

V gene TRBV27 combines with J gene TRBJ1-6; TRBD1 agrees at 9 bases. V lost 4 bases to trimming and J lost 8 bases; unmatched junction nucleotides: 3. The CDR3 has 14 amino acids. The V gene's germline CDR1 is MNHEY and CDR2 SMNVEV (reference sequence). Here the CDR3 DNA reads TGTGCCAGCAGTTCGGGGACAGGGCATTCACCCCTCCACTTT. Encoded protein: CASSSGTGHSPLHF.

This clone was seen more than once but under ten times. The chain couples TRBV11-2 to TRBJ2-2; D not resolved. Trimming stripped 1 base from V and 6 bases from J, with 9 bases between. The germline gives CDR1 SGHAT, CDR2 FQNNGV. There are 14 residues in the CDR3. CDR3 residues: CASSLGLGSGELFF. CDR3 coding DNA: TGTGCCAGCAGCTTAGGTCTGGGCTCCGGGGAGCTGTTTTTT.

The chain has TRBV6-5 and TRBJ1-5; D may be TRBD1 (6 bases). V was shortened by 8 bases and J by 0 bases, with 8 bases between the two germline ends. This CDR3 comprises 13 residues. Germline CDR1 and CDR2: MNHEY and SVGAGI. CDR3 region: CASGTYSNQPQHF. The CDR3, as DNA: TGTGCCAGCGGGACATATAGCAATCAGCCCCAGCATTTT.

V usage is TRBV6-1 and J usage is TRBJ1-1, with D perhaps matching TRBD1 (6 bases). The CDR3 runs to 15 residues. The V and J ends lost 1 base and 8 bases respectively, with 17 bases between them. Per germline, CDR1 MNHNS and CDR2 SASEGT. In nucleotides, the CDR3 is TGTGCCAGCAGTGAAGGCGGGGGGGGCTTGTCGGAAGCTTTCTTT. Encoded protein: CASSEGGGGLSEAFF.